These 9 T cell receptor beta chains originate from one sample sequenced in a study of shared clonotypes between healthy human individuals. TCRdb's table, derived via immunoSEQ multiplex PCR, lists solely in-frame clones and lacks some. The table includes millions of clones, about 92% detected once. The sample was naive CD4+ T cells sorted from blood. Described subset: CD45RA+ positively selected. The receptor source for this set is a young man in good health.

The chain carries TRBV19 and TRBJ1-2, with 7 bases aligning to TRBD1. V dropped 2 bases and J dropped 2; count of bases not matched to a gene: 5. CDR3 length: 15 residues. Germline V gives CDR1 LNHDA, CDR2 SQIVND (reference sequence). Here the CDR3 DNA reads TGTGCCAGTAGTATAAAGGGACAGCAAAACTATGGCTACACCTTC. This codes for CASSIKGQQNYGYTF.

V and J are TRBV18 and TRBJ2-3, with 8 bases aligning to TRBD2. V trimming: 3 bases; J trimming: 11 bases; junction bases outside the gene matches: 19. CDR1 is KGHSH, CDR2 LQKENI, per germline. This CDR3 is 17 amino acids long. CDR3 DNA sequence: TGTGCCAGCTCACCCCCCTTCGAGCGGGGGACCACGGGGGGGCAGTATTTT. It encodes CASSPPFERGTTGGQYF.

This chain joins TRBV27 and TRBJ1-5, with D unclear. Trimming took off 5 bases at V and 0 bases at J, with 5 bases between the two ends. The CDR3 loop spans 13 amino acids. The germline V gene has CDR1 MNHEY and CDR2 SMNVEV (reference sequence). The CDR3 DNA follows: TGTGCCAGCAGTCGACGTAGCAATCAGCCCCAGCATTTT. Its translation: CASSRRSNQPQHF.

This clone was observed once. The chain uses TRBV5-6 and TRBJ1-5; no firm D call. The CDR3 length is 13 residues. Germline V gene data show CDR1 as SGHDT and CDR2 as YYEEEE. V lost 4 bases to trimming and J lost 4 bases, with 9 bases between them. The CDR3 loop is CASSPSGNQPQHF. CDR3 nucleotide sequence: TGTGCCAGCAGCCCGTCGGGGAATCAGCCCCAGCATTTT.

The gene calls are TRBV5-1 and TRBJ2-2; maybe TRBD1 (5 bases). The CDR3 is 14 residues long. V lost 3 bases and J lost 3, with 9 bases in between. CDR1 is SGHRS, CDR2 YFSETQ, per germline. The CDR3: CASSSDMDTGELFF. CDR3 coding DNA: TGCGCCAGCAGCTCGGACATGGACACCGGGGAGCTGTTTTTT.

The V gene is TRBV6-1, the J gene TRBJ1-2; D is perhaps TRBD1 (5 bases). The germline V and J ends were trimmed by 9 bases and 5 bases, with 19 bases remaining between them. This CDR3 is 14 amino acids long. Germline V gene sequence: CDR1 MNHNS, CDR2 SASEGT. CDR3 loop: CASRDSWSDYGYTF. The CDR3, as DNA: TGTGCCAGTCGAGACAGTTGGTCGGATTATGGCTACACCTTC.

This sequence joins TRBV28 and TRBJ1-6; D might be TRBD1 (6 bases). The CDR3 sequence is 16 residues long. Trimming pared 3 bases from V and 5 bases from J, leaving 14 bases between. The V gene's germline CDR1 is MDHEN and CDR2 SYDVKM. The CDR3 protein is CASSLFRGTNNSPLHF. The CDR3 region has the DNA TGTGCCAGCAGTTTGTTCCGGGGGACAAATAATTCACCCCTCCACTTT.

Note on this clone: The sample has other DNA sequences that encode this CDR3 too. The chain links TRBV4-1 to TRBJ2-1, with 10 bases aligning to TRBD2. This CDR3 contains 16 residues. The trim removed 2 bases at V and 4 bases at J, leaving 5 bases unmatched. The germline V gene encodes CDR1 MGHRA and CDR2 YSYEKL. DNA of the CDR3: TGCGCCAGCAGCCAACTCGGACTAGCGGCTTACAATGAGCAGTTCTTC. Its protein is CASSQLGLAAYNEQFF.

CDR3 coding DNA: TGTGCCAGCTCACCCGTCACCAGCGGGGGGGCCAATGAGCAGTTCTTC. This translates into CASSPVTSGGANEQFF. This chain uses TRBV18 with TRBJ2-1, with 10 bases aligning to TRBD2. Germline CDR1 and CDR2: KGHSH and LQKENI. With V trimmed by 3 bases and J by 6 bases, 8 bases remained unmatched. This CDR3 has 16 residues.